Below are 10 T cell receptor beta chains sequenced from a single sample in a study of cytomegalovirus exposure and HLA in healthy donors. Repertoires were generated with immunoSEQ multiplex PCR, while TCRdb's copy carries only in-frame clones and drops some. The sample holds roughly 79,000 clones, about 92% seen once. The specimen was PBMCs. These receptor sequences come from a man aged 18 to 29 in good health and CMV-seronegative.

The CDR3: CASSLRGSGGADTQYF. In DNA, the CDR3 is TGCGCCAGCAGCTTGAGAGGTAGCGGGGGGGCCGATACGCAGTATTTT. V is TRBV5-1 and J is TRBJ2-3; 11 nucleotides line up with TRBD2. The CDR3 extends over 16 amino acids. Trimming took 1 base from V and 6 from J; bases not matched to a gene: 7. Looked up from germline, CDR1 is SGHRS and CDR2 is YFSETQ.

The chain joins TRBV27 to TRBJ2-7; 12 bases are a match to TRBD2. Germline-derived CDR1 and CDR2 are MNHEY and SMNVEV (reference sequence). J lost 4 bases, V lost 4 bases, and 11 bases had no gene match. The CDR3 length is 17 residues. The CDR3 reads CASSSKLAGGGAYEQYF. As DNA, the CDR3 is TGTGCCAGCAGTTCTAAACTAGCGGGAGGTGGGGCATACGAGCAGTACTTC.

The J gene is TRBJ2-3, the V gene TRBV6-1, with 11 bases aligning to TRBD2. Germline V lookup: CDR1 MNHNS, CDR2 SASEGT. CDR3 length equals 14 residues. J lost 4 bases, V lost 8 bases, and 5 bases had no gene match. The CDR3 DNA sequence: TGTGCCAGCGGACTAGCGGGTTATCCAGATACGCAGTATTTT. The encoded protein is CASGLAGYPDTQYF.

This sequence joins TRBV11-1 and TRBJ2-7; maybe TRBD1 (6 bases). CDR1 is SGHAT and CDR2 is FQDESV in the germline V gene (reference sequence). Trimming cost V 4 bases and J 0 bases, with 13 bases left between them. The length of the CDR3 is 15 residues. In DNA form, the CDR3 reads TGTGCCAGCAGCTCAGCCACAGGGAACTCCTACGAGCAGTACTTC. Translation: CASSSATGNSYEQYF. Drawing the rest from reference TRBV11-1 and TRBJ2-7, the complete variable domain is EAEVAQSPRYKITEKSQAVAFWCDPISGHATLYWYRQILGQGPELLVQFQDESVVDDSQLPKDRFSAERLKGVDSTLKIQPAELGDSAMYLCASSSATGNSYEQYFGPGTRLTVT.

The chain is built from TRBV19 and TRBJ1-4; 7 bases agree with TRBD1. J was trimmed by 8 bases and V by 3 bases; bases with no gene match: 6. The length of the CDR3 is 14 residues. CDR1 and CDR2 (germline): LNHDA, SQIVND (reference sequence). CDR3 sequence (DNA): TGTGCCAGTAGTATGACGGACAGGTTCGAAAAACTGTTTTTT. Amino acids: CASSMTDRFEKLFF.

CDR3: CASSLERGSGNTIYF. The CDR3 DNA is TGTGCCAGCAGTTTAGAACGGGGCTCTGGAAACACCATATATTTT. The chain is built from TRBV27 and TRBJ1-3, with unresolved D. This CDR3 has 15 amino acids. Germline V gives CDR1 MNHEY, CDR2 SMNVEV (reference sequence). Trimming cost V 2 bases and J 0 bases, with 8 bases left between them.

V gene TRBV5-1 combines with J gene TRBJ2-3; 8 nucleotides agree with TRBD1. V lost 5 bases to trimming and J lost 0 bases; unmatched junction nucleotides: 2. This CDR3 is 14 amino acids long. Germline V gene lookup returns CDR1 SGHRS and CDR2 YFSETQ. Written as DNA, the CDR3 is TGCGCCAGCAGGACAGGGGATAGCACAGATACGCAGTATTTT. Protein sequence: CASRTGDSTDTQYF.

The chain uses TRBV15 and TRBJ2-5; TRBD2 matches at 8 bases. Germline V gene data show CDR1 as LNHNV and CDR2 as YYDKDF (reference sequence). The CDR3 is 15 amino acids. V was clipped by 4 bases and J by 1 base; unmatched bases: 5. CDR3 loop: CATSIVLAAQETQYF. CDR3 DNA: TGTGCCACCAGCATCGTACTAGCGGCCCAAGAGACCCAGTACTTC.

The gene calls are TRBV7-9 and TRBJ2-1; possibly TRBD2 for D (6 bases). Germline CDR1 is SEHNR and CDR2 is FQNEAQ (reference sequence). CDR3 size: 16 residues. The germline V and J ends were trimmed by 6 bases and 1 base, with 16 bases remaining between them. This chain's CDR3 is CASSIAPGLSYNEQFF. The CDR3 DNA is TGTGCCAGCAGTATAGCCCCGGGACTGTCCTACAATGAGCAGTTCTTC.

This clone occurred once. This sequence joins TRBV9 and TRBJ2-1; 7 bases fit TRBD1. V shed 4 bases, J shed 3 bases, and the junction held 7 bases outside the gene matches. CDR3 length: 15 amino acids. Germline V gives CDR1 SGDLS, CDR2 YYNGEE. Here the CDR3 DNA reads TGTGCCAGCAGCTATACTGGGGACAGCTACAATGAGCAGTTCTTC. Translating gives CASSYTGDSYNEQFF. Filled out from reference TRBV9 and TRBJ2-1, the complete variable domain reads DSGVTQTPKHLITATGQRVTLRCSPRSGDLSVYWYQQSLDQGLQFLIQYYNGEERAKGNILERFSAQQFPDLHSELNLSSLELGDSALYFCASSYTGDSYNEQFFGPGTRLTVL.